This section outlines one TCR beta chain sequence together with its context. What antigen it recognizes has not been identified. With a far larger clone one base away, a read error is the likely cause. Data came from an Illumina HiSeq 2500. First-strand cDNA was synthesized with Superscript III and a set of TRAV- and TRBV-specific primers, covering both TCRalpha and TCRbeta chains. An approximately 20-cycle PCR with Phusion amplified the TCRs, pairing a constant-region primer with the adapter that was attached to the V primers. Isolated mRNA was amplified with the MessageAmp II aRNA Amplification Kit, using a roughly 15-hour in vitro transcription at 37°C. mRNA for TCR sequencing was isolated with the Dynabeads mRNA DIRECT Purification Kit. A second 25-cycle Phusion PCR added indexed Illumina adapters, and products were purified with AMPure XP beads. The published analysis was carried out like this. Custom Perl scripts were used to pool TCR sequences that encoded the same protein, to remove out-of-frame sequences, and to calculate the abundance of each clonotype. Any TCR sequence supported by only a single read was excluded from analysis. The metrics used to describe the repertoires included Shannon entropy, Gini index, clonality, richness, and the frequency of TCRs shared between repertoires. TCRdb's own reprocessing of the public reads used fastp at Q25 and MiXCR and kept productive beta chains. Entries are consolidated by CDR3 protein sequence, retaining the most common genes and DNA. The V and J calls follow TCRdb's processing rather than the paper's. In all, the sample holds around 80,000 distinct CDR3 sequences, and less than 20% of those were seen once. The top ten constitute roughly 1.4% of the sample.

The CDR3 numbers 14 residues from cysteine through phenylalanine. This entry keeps only the CDR3 DNA: 42 bases, framed from base 1. At the junction V is shortened by 6 bases and J by 2 bases; bases outside the gene matches: 6. CDR1 MNHEY and CDR2 SMNVEV were looked up in the germline V gene (reference sequence). This entry belongs to a study of low-dose radiotherapy and immunotherapy resistance in tumors (dated by TCRdb to the early 2020s). Some background on the complete study: Cohort 1 received 0.5 Gy per fraction every 2 weeks, with a prescribed total PTV dose of 6.5 Gy. Cohort 2 received 1 Gy per fraction every two weeks, with a total of 13 Gy over 26 weeks. Nivolumab was administered intravenously as a 240 mg flat dose every two weeks, and ipilimumab was administered intravenously at 1 mg/kg every six weeks. Cyclophosphamide 200 mg/m2 was given intravenously every two weeks, one day before each radiation and immunotherapy administration. Starting on cycle 1 day 1, patients took 300 mg of aspirin by mouth once a day for four cycles. The trial did not randomize participants into treatment groups. Eight patients were included in the translational analysis: three from the first dose cohort and the first five from the second dose cohort.

The intended sense of this specimen's time point label: after trial treatment. The sample's treatment or condition, from its label and the paper: LDRT plus nivolumab, ipilimumab, low-dose cyclophosphamide and aspirin (RACIN trial). Donors were enrolled in RACIN, a single-arm phase I dose-escalation trial combining nivolumab, ipilimumab, aspirin, low-dose cyclophosphamide and low-dose radiotherapy. Patients with advanced, TIL-negative solid tumors were considered eligible. The chain links TRBV27 with TRBJ2-7; TRBD1 lines up with 8 middle nucleotides. This material consisted of PBMCs, taken after low-dose radiotherapy plus immunotherapy. The origin of this receptor is a male donor with prostate cancer. The CDR3 corresponds to CASRKRTGTYEQYF. In nucleotides, the sequence is TGTGCCAGCAGAAAACGGACAGGGACCTACGAGCAGTACTTC.